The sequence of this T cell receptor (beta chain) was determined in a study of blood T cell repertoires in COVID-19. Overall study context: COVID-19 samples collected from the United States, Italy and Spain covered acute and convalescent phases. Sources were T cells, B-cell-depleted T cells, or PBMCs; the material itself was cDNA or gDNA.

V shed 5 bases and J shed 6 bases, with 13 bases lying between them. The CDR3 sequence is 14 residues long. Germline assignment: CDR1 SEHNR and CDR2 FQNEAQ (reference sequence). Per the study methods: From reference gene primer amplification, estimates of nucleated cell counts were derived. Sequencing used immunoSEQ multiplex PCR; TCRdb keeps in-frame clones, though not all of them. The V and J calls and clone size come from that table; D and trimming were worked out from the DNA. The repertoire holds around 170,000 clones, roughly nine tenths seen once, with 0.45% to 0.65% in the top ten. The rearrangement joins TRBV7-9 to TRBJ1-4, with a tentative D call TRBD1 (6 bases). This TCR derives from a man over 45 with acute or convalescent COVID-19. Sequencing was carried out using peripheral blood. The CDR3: CASSVGEGDEKLFF. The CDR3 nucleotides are TGTGCCAGCAGCGTGGGGGAGGGGGATGAAAAACTGTTTTTT.